This TCR beta chain was captured by sequencing in a study of cytomegalovirus exposure and HLA in healthy donors. Despite likely unrecorded immune exposures, the donors were nominally healthy at the time of sampling. CDR1 MNHEY and CDR2 SVGAGI come from the germline V gene. The V end was cut by 0 bases, the J end by 4 bases, with 10 bases between. There are 15 residues in the CDR3. A note on this clone: Its cognate antigen is unknown.

13 Jbeta primers and 60 Vbeta primers were used for the PCR. Sequencing used immunoSEQ multiplex PCR; TCRdb keeps in-frame clones, though not all of them. The table has about 150,000 clones, approximately 72% seen once. Broader study findings: TCR beta chains associated with HLA were, in a later analysis, more clonally expanded than equally common others.

The source of this sequence is a young man in good health and CMV-seronegative. The chain couples TRBV6-5 to TRBJ1-5, with a tentative D call TRBD1 (6 bases). Input material: PBMCs. CDR3 in DNA: TGTGCCAGCAGTTACTCCGGACAGTTAAATCAGCCCCAGCATTTT. This codes for CASSYSGQLNQPQHF.